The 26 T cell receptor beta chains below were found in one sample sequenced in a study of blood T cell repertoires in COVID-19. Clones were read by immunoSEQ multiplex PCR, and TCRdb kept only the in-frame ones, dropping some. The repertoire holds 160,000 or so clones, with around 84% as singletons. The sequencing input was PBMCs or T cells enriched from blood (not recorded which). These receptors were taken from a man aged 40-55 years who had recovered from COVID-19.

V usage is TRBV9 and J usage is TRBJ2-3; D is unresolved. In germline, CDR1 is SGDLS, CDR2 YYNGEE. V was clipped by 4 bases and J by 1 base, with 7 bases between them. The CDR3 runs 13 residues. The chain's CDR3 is CASSLVGTDTQYF. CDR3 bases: TGTGCCAGCAGCCTAGTAGGCACAGATACGCAGTATTTT.

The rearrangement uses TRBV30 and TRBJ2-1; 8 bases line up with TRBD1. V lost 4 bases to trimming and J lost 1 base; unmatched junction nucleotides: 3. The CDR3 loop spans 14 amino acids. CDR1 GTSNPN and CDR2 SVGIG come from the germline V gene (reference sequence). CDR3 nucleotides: TGTGCCTGGACTCGGACAGGGTCCTACAATGAGCAGTTCTTC. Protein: CAWTRTGSYNEQFF.

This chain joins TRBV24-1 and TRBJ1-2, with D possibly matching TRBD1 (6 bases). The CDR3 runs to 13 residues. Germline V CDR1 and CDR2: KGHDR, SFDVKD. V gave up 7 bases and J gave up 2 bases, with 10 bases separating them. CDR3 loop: CATSRDKNYGYTF. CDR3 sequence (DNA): TGTGCCACCAGCCGGGACAAAAACTATGGCTACACCTTC.

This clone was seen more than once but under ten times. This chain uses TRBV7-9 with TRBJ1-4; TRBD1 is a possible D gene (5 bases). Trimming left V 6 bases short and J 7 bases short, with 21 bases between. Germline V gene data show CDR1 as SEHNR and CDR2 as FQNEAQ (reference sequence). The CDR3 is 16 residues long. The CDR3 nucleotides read TGTGCCAGCAGTACATTTGGGTTAAGCCAGGGTGAAAAACTGTTTTTT. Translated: CASSTFGLSQGEKLFF.

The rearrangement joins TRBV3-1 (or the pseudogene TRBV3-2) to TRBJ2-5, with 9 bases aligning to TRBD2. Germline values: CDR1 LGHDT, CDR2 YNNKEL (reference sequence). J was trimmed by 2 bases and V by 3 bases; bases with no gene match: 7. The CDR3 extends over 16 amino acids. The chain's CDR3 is CASSHRMRGGQETQYF. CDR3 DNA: TGTGCCAGCAGCCATCGTATGCGGGGGGGACAAGAGACCCAGTACTTC.

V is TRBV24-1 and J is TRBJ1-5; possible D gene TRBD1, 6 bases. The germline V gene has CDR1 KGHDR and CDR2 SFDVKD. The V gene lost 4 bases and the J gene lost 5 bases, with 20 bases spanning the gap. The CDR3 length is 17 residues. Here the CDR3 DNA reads TGTGCCACCAGTGAACCACGACAGGAAGAGGACTATCAGCCCCAGCATTTT. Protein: CATSEPRQEEDYQPQHF.

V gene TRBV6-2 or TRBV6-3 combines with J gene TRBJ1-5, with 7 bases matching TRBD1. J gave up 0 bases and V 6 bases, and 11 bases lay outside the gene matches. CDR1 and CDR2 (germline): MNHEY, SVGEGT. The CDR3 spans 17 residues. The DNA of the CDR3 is TGTGCCAGCAGCCCTAGGCCAGGGGGAGCTAGCAATCAGCCCCAGCATTTT. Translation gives CASSPRPGGASNQPQHF.

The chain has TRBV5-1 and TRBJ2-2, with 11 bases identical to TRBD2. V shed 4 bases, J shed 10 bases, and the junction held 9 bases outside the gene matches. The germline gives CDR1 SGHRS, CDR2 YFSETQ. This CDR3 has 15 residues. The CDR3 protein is CASSAISGGAAELFF. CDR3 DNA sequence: TGCGCCAGCAGCGCGATTAGCGGGGGGGCCGCGGAGCTGTTTTTT.

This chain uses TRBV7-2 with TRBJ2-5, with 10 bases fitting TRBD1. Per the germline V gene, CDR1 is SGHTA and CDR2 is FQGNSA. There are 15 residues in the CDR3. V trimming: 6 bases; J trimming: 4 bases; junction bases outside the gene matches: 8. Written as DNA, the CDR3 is TGTGCCAGCAGATTGACCGGACAGGGGGTAGAGACCCAGTACTTC. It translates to CASRLTGQGVETQYF.

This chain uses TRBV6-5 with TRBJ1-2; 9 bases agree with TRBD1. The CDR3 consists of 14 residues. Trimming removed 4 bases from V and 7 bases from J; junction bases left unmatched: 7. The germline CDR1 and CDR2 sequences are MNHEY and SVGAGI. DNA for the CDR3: TGTGCCAGCAGTTCGGACAGGGGCTTTAGTGGCTACACCTTC. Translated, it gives CASSSDRGFSGYTF.

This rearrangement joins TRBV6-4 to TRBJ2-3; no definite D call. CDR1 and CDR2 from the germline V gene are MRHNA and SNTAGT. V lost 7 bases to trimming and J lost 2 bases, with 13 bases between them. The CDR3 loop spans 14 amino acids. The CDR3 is CASKIGSSTDTQYF. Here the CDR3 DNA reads TGTGCCAGCAAAATCGGGTCGTCCACAGATACGCAGTATTTT.

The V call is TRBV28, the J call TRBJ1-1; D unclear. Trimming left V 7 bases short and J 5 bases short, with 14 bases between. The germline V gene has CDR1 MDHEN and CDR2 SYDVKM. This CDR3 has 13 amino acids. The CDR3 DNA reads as TGTGCCAGCATGGAACAGCTAACAACTGAAGCTTTCTTT. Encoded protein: CASMEQLTTEAFF.

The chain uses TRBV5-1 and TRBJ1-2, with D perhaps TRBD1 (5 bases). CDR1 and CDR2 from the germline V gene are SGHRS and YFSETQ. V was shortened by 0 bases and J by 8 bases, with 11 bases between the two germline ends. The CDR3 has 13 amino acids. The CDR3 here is CASSLVQGQGYTF. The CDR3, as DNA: TGCGCCAGCAGCTTGGTGCAGGGCCAAGGCTACACCTTC.

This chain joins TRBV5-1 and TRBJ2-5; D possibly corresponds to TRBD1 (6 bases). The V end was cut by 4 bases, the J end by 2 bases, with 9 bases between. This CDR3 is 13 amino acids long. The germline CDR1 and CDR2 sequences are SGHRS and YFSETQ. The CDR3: CASSGTLQETQYF. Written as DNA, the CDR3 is TGCGCCAGCAGCGGGACACTTCAAGAGACCCAGTACTTC.

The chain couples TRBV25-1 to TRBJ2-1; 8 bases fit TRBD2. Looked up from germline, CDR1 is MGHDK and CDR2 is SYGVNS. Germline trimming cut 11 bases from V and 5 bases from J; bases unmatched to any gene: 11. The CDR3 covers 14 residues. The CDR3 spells CAPIHSGGNNEQFF. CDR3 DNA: TGTGCCCCAATACACAGCGGGGGTAACAATGAGCAGTTCTTC.

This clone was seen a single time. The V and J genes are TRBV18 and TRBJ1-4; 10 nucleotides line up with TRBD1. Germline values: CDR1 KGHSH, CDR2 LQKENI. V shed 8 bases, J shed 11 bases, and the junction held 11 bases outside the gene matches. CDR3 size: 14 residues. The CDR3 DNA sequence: TGTGCCAGCCGGCCGGGACAGGGGCCACCGAAACTGTTTTTT. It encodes CASRPGQGPPKLFF.

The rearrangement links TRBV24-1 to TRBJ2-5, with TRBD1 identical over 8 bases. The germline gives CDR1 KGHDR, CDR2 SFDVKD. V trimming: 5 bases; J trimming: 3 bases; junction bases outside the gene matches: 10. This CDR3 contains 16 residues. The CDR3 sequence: CATSGQAGGREETQYF. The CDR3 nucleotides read TGTGCCACCAGTGGCCAGGCAGGGGGCCGTGAAGAGACCCAGTACTTC.

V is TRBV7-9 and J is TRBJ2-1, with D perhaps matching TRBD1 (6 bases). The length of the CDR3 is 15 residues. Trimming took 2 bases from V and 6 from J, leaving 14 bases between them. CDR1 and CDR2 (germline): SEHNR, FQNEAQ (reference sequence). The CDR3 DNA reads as TGTGCCAGCAGCTTACGAGACAGGAATAGCAATGAGCAGTTCTTC. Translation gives CASSLRDRNSNEQFF.

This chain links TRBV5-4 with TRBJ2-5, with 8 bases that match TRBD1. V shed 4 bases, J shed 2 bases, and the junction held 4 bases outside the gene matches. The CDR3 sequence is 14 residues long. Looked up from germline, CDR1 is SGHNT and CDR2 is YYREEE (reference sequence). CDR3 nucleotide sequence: TGTGCCAGCAGCGAAAGGACAGGGCAAGAGACCCAGTACTTC. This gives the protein CASSERTGQETQYF.

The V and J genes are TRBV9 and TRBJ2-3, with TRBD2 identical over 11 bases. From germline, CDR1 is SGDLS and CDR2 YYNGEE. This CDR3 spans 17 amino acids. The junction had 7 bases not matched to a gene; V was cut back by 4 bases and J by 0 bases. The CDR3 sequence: CASSPHSGGASTDTQYF. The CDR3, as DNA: TGTGCCAGCAGCCCTCATAGCGGGGGGGCTAGCACAGATACGCAGTATTTT. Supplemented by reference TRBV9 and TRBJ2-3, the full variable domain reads DSGVTQTPKHLITATGQRVTLRCSPRSGDLSVYWYQQSLDQGLQFLIQYYNGEERAKGNILERFSAQQFPDLHSELNLSSLELGDSALYFCASSPHSGGASTDTQYFGPGTRLTVL.

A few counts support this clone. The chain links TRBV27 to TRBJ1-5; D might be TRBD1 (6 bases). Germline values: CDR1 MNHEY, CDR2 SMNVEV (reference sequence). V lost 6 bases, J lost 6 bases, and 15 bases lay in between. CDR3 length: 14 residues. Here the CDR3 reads CASRLQGNGQPQHF. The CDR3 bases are TGTGCCAGCAGATTACAGGGCAACGGTCAGCCCCAGCATTTT.

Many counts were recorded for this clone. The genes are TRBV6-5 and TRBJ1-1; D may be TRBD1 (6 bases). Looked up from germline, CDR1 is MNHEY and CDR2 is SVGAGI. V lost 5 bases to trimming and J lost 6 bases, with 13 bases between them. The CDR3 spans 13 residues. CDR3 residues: CASSRLQGSEAFF. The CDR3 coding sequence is TGTGCCAGCAGTCGCCTACAGGGTTCTGAAGCTTTCTTT.

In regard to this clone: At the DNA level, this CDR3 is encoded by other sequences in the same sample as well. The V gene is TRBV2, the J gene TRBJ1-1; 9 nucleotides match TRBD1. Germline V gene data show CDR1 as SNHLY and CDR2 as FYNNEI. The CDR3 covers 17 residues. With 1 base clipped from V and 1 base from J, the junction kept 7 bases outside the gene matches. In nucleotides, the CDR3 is TGTGCCAGCAGTGAAGGAGGGACAGGGCGGAGGAACACTGAAGCTTTCTTT. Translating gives CASSEGGTGRRNTEAFF.

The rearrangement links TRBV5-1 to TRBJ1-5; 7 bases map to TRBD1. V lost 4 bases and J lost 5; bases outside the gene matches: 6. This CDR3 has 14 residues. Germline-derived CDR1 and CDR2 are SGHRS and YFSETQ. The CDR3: CASSPDRADQPQHF. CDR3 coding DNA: TGCGCCAGCAGCCCAGACAGGGCCGATCAGCCCCAGCATTTT.

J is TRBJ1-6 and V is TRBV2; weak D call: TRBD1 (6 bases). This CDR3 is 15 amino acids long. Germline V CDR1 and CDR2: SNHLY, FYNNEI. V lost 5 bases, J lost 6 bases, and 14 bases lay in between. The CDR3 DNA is TGTGCCAGCAGTCTGCAGGGGACGGGTAATTCACCCCTCCACTTT. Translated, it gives CASSLQGTGNSPLHF.

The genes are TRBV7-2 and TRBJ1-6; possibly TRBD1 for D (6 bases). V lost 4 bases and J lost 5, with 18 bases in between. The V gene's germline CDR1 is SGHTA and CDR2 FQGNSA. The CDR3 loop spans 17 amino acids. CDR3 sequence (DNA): TGTGCCAGCAGCTCGGGGCTCCCCTGGGGGCATAATTCACCCCTCCACTTT. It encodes CASSSGLPWGHNSPLHF.